The rows below give T cell receptor beta chains drawn from one sample of a study of CD8 T cells in ankylosing spondylitis. TCRdb reanalysed the 5' RACE reads using MiXCR and keeps one entry per CDR3 protein. The sample includes 350,000 to 450,000 distinct CDR3 sequences, 20% of them seen just once. What was sequenced was blood, either unsorted or a sorted T cell fraction (not recorded which). The receptors stem from a male donor with ankylosing spondylitis or in good health (not recorded which). CDR3s include the opening cysteine and the closing phenylalanine or tryptophan. D genes are given only for firm matches. Rows may omit the clone size; those that give it use once, few, many or a size class.

CDR3aa: CASSSGGTEAFF
CDR3nt: TGTGCCAGCAGCAGTGGTGGGACTGAAGCTTTCTTT
v_gene: TRBV9
abundance: many
d_gene: NA
j_gene: TRBJ1-1

CDR3aa: CASSYGPRREQYF
CDR3nt: TGTGCCAGCAGTTACGGTCCCCGACGGGAGCAGTACTTC
v_gene: TRBV6-5
abundance: NA
d_gene: NA
j_gene: TRBJ2-7

CDR3aa: CASSMMAGYYNEQFF
CDR3nt: TGTGCCAGTAGTATGATGGCAGGGTACTACAATGAGCAGTTCTTC
v_gene: TRBV19
abundance: NA
d_gene: NA
j_gene: TRBJ2-1

CDR3aa: CAWSVSGYGTEAFF
CDR3nt: TGTGCCTGGAGCGTTTCGGGGTACGGTACTGAAGCTTTCTTT
v_gene: TRBV30
abundance: NA
d_gene: NA
j_gene: TRBJ1-1

CDR3aa: CASEARGLQPGELFF
CDR3nt: TGTGCCAGCGAGGCCAGGGGACTTCAGCCCGGGGAGCTGTTTTTT
v_gene: TRBV6-2/TRBV6-3
abundance: few
d_gene: NA
j_gene: TRBJ2-2

CDR3aa: CASSKEGGRTGDTDTQYF
CDR3nt: TGTGCCAGCAGCAAAGAGGGCGGAAGGACAGGCGACACAGATACGCAGTATTTT
v_gene: TRBV21-1
abundance: few
d_gene: NA
j_gene: TRBJ2-3

CDR3aa: CASPSPAGELFF
CDR3nt: TGTGCCAGTCCAAGCCCGGCCGGGGAGCTGTTTTTT
v_gene: TRBV19
abundance: NA
d_gene: NA
j_gene: TRBJ2-2

CDR3aa: CAWSVPGVLNTEAFF
CDR3nt: TGTGCCTGGAGTGTACCTGGGGTGCTGAACACTGAAGCTTTCTTT
v_gene: TRBV30
abundance: NA
d_gene: NA
j_gene: TRBJ1-1

CDR3aa: CASVRTGTSVRYGYTF
CDR3nt: TGTGCCAGCGTACGGACAGGGACGTCAGTCCGCTATGGCTACACCTTC
v_gene: TRBV9
abundance: few
d_gene: TRBD1
j_gene: TRBJ1-2

CDR3aa: CASSEQGTGANVLTF
CDR3nt: TGTGCCAGCAGCGAACAGGGAACCGGGGCCAACGTCCTGACTTTC
v_gene: TRBV9
abundance: NA
d_gene: NA
j_gene: TRBJ2-6

CDR3aa: CASSLKSGGLPYGYTF
CDR3nt: TGTGCCAGCAGTCTAAAAAGCGGGGGCCTACCCTATGGCTACACCTTC
v_gene: TRBV6-1
abundance: NA
d_gene: NA
j_gene: TRBJ1-2

CDR3aa: CASSYRGRTGELFF
CDR3nt: TGTGCCAGCAGCTATAGGGGAAGAACCGGGGAGCTGTTTTTT
v_gene: TRBV7-6
abundance: few
d_gene: NA
j_gene: TRBJ2-2

CDR3aa: CSVEATYEQYF
CDR3nt: TGCAGCGTTGAAGCAACCTACGAGCAGTACTTC
v_gene: TRBV29-1
abundance: many
d_gene: NA
j_gene: TRBJ2-7

CDR3aa: CSVEGTSYQETQYF
CDR3nt: TGCAGCGTTGAGGGGACTTCATACCAAGAGACCCAGTACTTC
v_gene: TRBV29-1
abundance: few
d_gene: NA
j_gene: TRBJ2-5

CDR3aa: CASRAPGTSGGRITGELFF
CDR3nt: TGTGCCAGCAGGGCCCCCGGGACTAGCGGGGGGAGGATCACCGGGGAGCTGTTTTTT
v_gene: TRBV6-2/TRBV6-3
abundance: NA
d_gene: TRBD2
j_gene: TRBJ2-2

CDR3aa: CASREGFYEQYF
CDR3nt: TGTGCCAGCAGAGAGGGATTCTACGAGCAGTACTTC
v_gene: TRBV2
abundance: few
d_gene: NA
j_gene: TRBJ2-7

CDR3aa: CSASPGNTGELFF
CDR3nt: TGCAGTGCTAGCCCGGGAAACACCGGGGAGCTGTTTTTT
v_gene: TRBV20-1
abundance: few
d_gene: NA
j_gene: TRBJ2-2

CDR3aa: CASKDRNPNYGYTF
CDR3nt: TGTGCCAGCAAAGATCGGAACCCTAACTATGGCTACACCTTC
v_gene: TRBV28
abundance: few
d_gene: NA
j_gene: TRBJ1-2

CDR3aa: CASSLGIGGPDTQYF
CDR3nt: TGTGCCAGCAGTTTAGGAATAGGGGGGCCGGATACGCAGTATTTT
v_gene: TRBV12-3/TRBV12-4
abundance: many
d_gene: NA
j_gene: TRBJ2-3

CDR3aa: CASSVIKSGGDEQFF
CDR3nt: TGTGCCAGCAGTGTTATCAAAAGCGGGGGAGATGAGCAGTTCTTC
v_gene: TRBV12-3/TRBV12-4
abundance: few
d_gene: TRBD2
j_gene: TRBJ2-1

CDR3aa: CSAPLVNEQYF
CDR3nt: TGCAGTGCTCCTCTAGTGAACGAGCAGTACTTC
v_gene: TRBV20-1
abundance: NA
d_gene: NA
j_gene: TRBJ2-7

CDR3aa: CATSRGAGMNTEAFF
CDR3nt: TGTGCCACCAGCAGAGGAGCAGGGATGAACACTGAAGCTTTCTTT
v_gene: TRBV15
abundance: few
d_gene: NA
j_gene: TRBJ1-1

CDR3aa: CASSVQGAGTYNEQFF
CDR3nt: TGTGCCAGCAGCGTACAGGGGGCTGGAACCTACAATGAGCAGTTCTTC
v_gene: TRBV9
abundance: NA
d_gene: TRBD1
j_gene: TRBJ2-1

CDR3aa: CASSLFRGYEQYF
CDR3nt: TGTGCCAGCAGTTTGTTCAGGGGCTACGAGCAGTACTTC
v_gene: TRBV12-3/TRBV12-4
abundance: few
d_gene: NA
j_gene: TRBJ2-7

CDR3aa: CASSSRDRNTGELFF
CDR3nt: TGTGCCAGCAGTTCCCGGGACAGGAACACCGGGGAGCTGTTTTTT
v_gene: TRBV12-3/TRBV12-4
abundance: few
d_gene: TRBD1
j_gene: TRBJ2-2

CDR3aa: CSVLGFNTHMGETQYF
CDR3nt: TGCAGCGTTCTGGGTTTTAACACGCATATGGGCGAGACCCAGTACTTC
v_gene: TRBV29-1
abundance: NA
d_gene: NA
j_gene: TRBJ2-5

CDR3aa: CASSLGRSGGINQETQYF
CDR3nt: TGTGCCAGCAGCTTAGGGCGGTCGGGGGGAATTAACCAAGAGACCCAGTACTTC
v_gene: TRBV7-2
abundance: NA
d_gene: TRBD2
j_gene: TRBJ2-5

CDR3aa: CSVAGPTYADTQYF
CDR3nt: TGCAGTGTCGCGGGACCCACCTATGCCGATACGCAGTATTTT
v_gene: TRBV20-1
abundance: many
d_gene: NA
j_gene: TRBJ2-3

CDR3aa: CSVEWDPSQETQYF
CDR3nt: TGCAGCGTTGAATGGGACCCAAGCCAAGAGACCCAGTACTTC
v_gene: TRBV29-1
abundance: NA
d_gene: NA
j_gene: TRBJ2-5

CDR3aa: CASSFWGGELFF
CDR3nt: TGTGCCAGCAGTTTCTGGGGAGGGGAGCTGTTTTTT
v_gene: TRBV12-3/TRBV12-4
abundance: NA
d_gene: NA
j_gene: TRBJ2-2

CDR3aa: CASRVDLNPYNEQFF
CDR3nt: TGTGCCAGCAGGGTAGACTTGAACCCCTACAATGAGCAGTTCTTC
v_gene: TRBV6-1
abundance: few
d_gene: NA
j_gene: TRBJ2-1

CDR3aa: CASSLVASGVGGEQFF
CDR3nt: TGTGCCAGCAGCTTAGTCGCTAGCGGGGTTGGGGGCGAGCAGTTCTTC
v_gene: TRBV7-9
abundance: NA
d_gene: TRBD2
j_gene: TRBJ2-1

CDR3aa: CASSSPLEAYTGELFF
CDR3nt: TGTGCCAGCAGTTCACCCCTGGAAGCCTACACCGGGGAGCTGTTTTTT
v_gene: TRBV12-3/TRBV12-4
abundance: NA
d_gene: NA
j_gene: TRBJ2-2

CDR3aa: CASSQEFGRTPYEQYF
CDR3nt: TGCGCCAGCAGCCAAGAGTTTGGCCGGACACCCTACGAGCAGTACTTC
v_gene: TRBV4-1
abundance: few
d_gene: NA
j_gene: TRBJ2-7

CDR3aa: CASSLLGGGGYTF
CDR3nt: TGTGCCAGCAGTTTACTCGGGGGTGGTGGCTACACCTTC
v_gene: TRBV12-3/TRBV12-4
abundance: few
d_gene: NA
j_gene: TRBJ1-2

CDR3aa: CASSSSQRGGEQFF
CDR3nt: TGTGCCAGCAGTTCCTCTCAGCGGGGAGGGGAGCAGTTCTTC
v_gene: TRBV28
abundance: many
d_gene: TRBD2
j_gene: TRBJ2-1

CDR3aa: CASSLVEAGELFF
CDR3nt: TGTGCCAGCAGCTTAGTGGAAGCCGGGGAGCTGTTTTTT
v_gene: TRBV11-2
abundance: NA
d_gene: NA
j_gene: TRBJ2-2

CDR3aa: CASSYGPSGTQYF
CDR3nt: TGTGCCAGCAGTTACGGGCCTAGTGGGACCCAGTACTTC
v_gene: TRBV6-5
abundance: NA
d_gene: NA
j_gene: TRBJ2-5

CDR3aa: CASSLSPDYNEQFF
CDR3nt: TGTGCCAGCAGCTTAAGTCCAGATTACAATGAGCAGTTCTTC
v_gene: TRBV11-1
abundance: NA
d_gene: NA
j_gene: TRBJ2-1

CDR3aa: CASSLTDYGYTF
CDR3nt: TGCGCCAGCAGTTTGACAGACTATGGCTACACCTTC
v_gene: TRBV5-1
abundance: NA
d_gene: NA
j_gene: TRBJ1-2

CDR3aa: CASSWETGVPDTQYF
CDR3nt: TGTGCCAGCAGCTGGGAGACAGGGGTTCCAGATACGCAGTATTTT
v_gene: TRBV5-5
abundance: few
d_gene: TRBD1
j_gene: TRBJ2-3